A single sample is the source of the 30 T cell receptor beta chains below, sequenced in a study of T cells in Graves' hyperthyroidism and ophthalmopathy. RNA transcripts provided the source from which TCR beta CDR3 regions were amplified. TCR CDR3 underwent first-round RT-PCR with the HTBI primer set. TCRdb re-called the multiplex PCR reads with MiXCR, one entry per CDR3 protein. The sample yields around 450,000 distinct CDR3 sequences, approximately 14% seen once. The sequenced material came from blood. Source of these receptors: a woman aged 18-29 years with Graves' hyperthyroidism.

The chain has TRBV6-9 and TRBJ2-6; unclear D gene. V was pared by 0 bases and J by 0 bases, with 6 bases between. The germline V gene has CDR1 MNHGY and CDR2 SVAAGI. This CDR3 is 16 amino acids long. This CDR3 is CASSYSHYSGANVLTF. The DNA of the CDR3 is TGTGCCAGCAGTTATTCACATTACTCTGGGGCCAACGTCCTGACTTTC.

This clonotype was detected ten times or more. This chain connects TRBV28 to TRBJ2-7; D possibly corresponds to TRBD1 (6 bases). The CDR3 totals 15 residues. V was trimmed by 1 base and J by 5 bases, leaving 15 bases between them. Germline V gene sequence: CDR1 MDHEN, CDR2 SYDVKM. The CDR3 reads CASSLFGTRRDEQYF. The CDR3 nucleotides read TGTGCCAGCAGTTTATTTGGGACACGGCGGGACGAGCAGTACTTC.

This clonotype has a count of ten or more. V usage is TRBV7-3 and J usage is TRBJ2-1, with D perhaps matching TRBD1 or TRBD2 (5 bases each). The V gene lost 2 bases and the J gene lost 3 bases, with 14 bases spanning the gap. Germline V CDR1 and CDR2: SGHTA, FQGTGA. The CDR3 has 16 residues. The CDR3 sequence is CASSLVGDPFYNEQFF. CDR3 coding DNA: TGTGCCAGCAGCTTAGTCGGGGACCCCTTCTACAATGAGCAGTTCTTC. Based on the CDR3 plus reference TRBV7-3 and TRBJ2-1, the full variable domain is GAGVSQTPSNKVTEKGKYVELRCDPISGHTALYWYRQSLGQGPEFLIYFQGTGAADDSGLPNDRFFAVRPEGSVSTLKIQRTERGDSAVYLCASSLVGDPFYNEQFFGPGTRLTVL.

This clonotype was counted a few times. The V call is TRBV7-8, the J call TRBJ1-2, with a possible D match to TRBD1 (6 bases). The CDR3 has 15 amino acids. The V gene's germline CDR1 is SGHVS and CDR2 FQNEAQ. Trimming removed 5 bases at V and 4 bases at J, with 17 bases between. The CDR3 reads CASSVPQGFGYGYTF. The CDR3 DNA reads TGTGCCAGCAGCGTACCTCAGGGGTTCGGCTATGGCTACACCTTC.

A note on this clonotype: The CDR3 ends on some other residue instead of the conserved phenylalanine or tryptophan, so this is likely a read error. This rearrangement joins TRBV2 to TRBJ2-7; D may be TRBD1 (5 bases). Germline V CDR1 and CDR2: SNHLY, FYNNEI. V lost 8 bases and J 2 bases, leaving 16 bases between the germline ends. The CDR3 is 14 residues long. CDR3 region: CASGRAGIAYEQYL. The CDR3 region has the DNA TGTGCCAGCGGAAGGGCAGGGATTGCCTACGAGCAGTACCTC.

Ten or more counts support this clonotype. This chain connects TRBV20-1 to TRBJ2-4; D remains unclear. CDR3 length equals 12 residues. Germline V gene lookup returns CDR1 DFQATT and CDR2 SNEGSKA (reference sequence). Trimming removed 6 bases from V and 1 base from J, with 7 bases in between. The CDR3 is CSAVEAKNIQYF. CDR3 DNA sequence: TGCAGTGCCGTGGAGGCCAAAAACATTCAGTACTTC.

This clonotype was seen repeatedly, ten times or more. This rearrangement joins TRBV5-1 to TRBJ2-2; tentatively, D is TRBD1 (5 bases). The CDR3 covers 15 residues. Trimming took off 4 bases at V and 4 bases at J, with 14 bases between the two ends. Germline loops: CDR1 SGHRS, CDR2 YFSETQ. Written as DNA, the CDR3 is TGCGCCAGCAGCGTAGGGGATCGATTCACCGGGGAGCTGTTTTTT. Protein: CASSVGDRFTGELFF.

This clonotype was counted at least ten times. The gene calls are TRBV6-1 and TRBJ1-5; the match to TRBD1 covers 7 bases. Germline trimming cut 2 bases from V and 5 bases from J; bases unmatched to any gene: 18. Germline values: CDR1 MNHNS, CDR2 SASEGT. The CDR3 totals 19 residues. In DNA form, the CDR3 reads TGTGCCAGCAGTGAATACGACAGGGTACAGGGACTTTCCGATCAGCCCCAGCATTTT. Protein sequence: CASSEYDRVQGLSDQPQHF.

This chain joins TRBV18 and TRBJ2-1, with TRBD2 identical over 7 bases. Germline loops: CDR1 KGHSH, CDR2 LQKENI. V was clipped by 5 bases and J by 7 bases; unmatched bases: 14. The CDR3 has 16 amino acids. This chain's CDR3 is CASSVNELAANNEQFF. CDR3 coding DNA: TGTGCCAGCTCAGTAAATGAGCTAGCGGCAAATAATGAGCAGTTCTTC.

The chain links TRBV7-9 to TRBJ2-1; 11 bases agree with TRBD1. CDR1 is SEHNR and CDR2 is FQNEAQ in the germline V gene (reference sequence). The CDR3 sequence is 16 residues long. V gave up 5 bases and J gave up 7 bases; unmatched junction bases: 10. The chain's CDR3 is CASSPLGQGARNEQFF. The CDR3 DNA is TGTGCCAGCAGCCCACTCGGACAGGGGGCGAGGAATGAGCAGTTCTTC.

This clonotype was counted ten times or more. The J gene is TRBJ2-3, the V gene TRBV20-1, with TRBD2 matching 9 bases. Germline V gene sequence: CDR1 DFQATT, CDR2 SNEGSKA (reference sequence). V shed 7 bases, J shed 1 base, and the junction held 3 bases outside the gene matches. The CDR3 length is 13 residues. CDR3 residues: CSGLAGGTDTQYF. In DNA form, the CDR3 reads TGCAGTGGGTTAGCGGGGGGCACAGATACGCAGTATTTT.

About this clonotype itself: Being one base from a much bigger clone, this may be a read error. The chain links TRBV18 to TRBJ2-7; 12 bases fit TRBD1. The CDR3 is 13 residues long. Per germline, CDR1 KGHSH and CDR2 LQKENI. V was pared by 9 bases and J by 6 bases, with 6 bases of the junction left unmatched. The CDR3 coding sequence is TGTGCCAGTCTCGCGGGACAGGGGGCCGAGCAGTACTTC. It yields the protein CASLAGQGAEQYF.

This clonotype was counted at least ten times. The chain is built from TRBV6-2 or TRBV6-3 and TRBJ2-7, with D unresolved. CDR3 length: 15 amino acids. Trimming took 4 bases from V and 4 from J, leaving 17 bases between them. Germline V gives CDR1 MNHEY, CDR2 SVGEGT. DNA of the CDR3: TGTGCCAGCAGTTCCCCAGGAACATGGATTTACGAGCAGTACTTC. Protein sequence: CASSSPGTWIYEQYF.

This clonotype was found many times. The chain couples TRBV5-1 to TRBJ2-1, with 8 bases matching TRBD1. Trimming cost V 4 bases and J 0 bases; bases outside gene matches: 12. The CDR3 contains 18 residues. CDR1 is SGHRS and CDR2 is YFSETQ in the germline V gene. The DNA for the CDR3 is TGCGCCAGCAGCCCCTCACCTCGGACAGGGCGCTCCTACAATGAGCAGTTCTTC. This translates into CASSPSPRTGRSYNEQFF.

The chain recombines TRBV20-1 with TRBJ2-7; D perhaps matches TRBD1 (6 bases). Trimming shortened V by 4 bases and J by 0 bases, and 19 bases separated the two germline ends. Germline V gene lookup returns CDR1 DFQATT and CDR2 SNEGSKA (reference sequence). The CDR3 consists of 16 residues. CDR3 nucleotide sequence: TGCAGTGCTAAACCCGCCGCAGGGGTCCGCTCCTACGAGCAGTACTTC. This sequence encodes CSAKPAAGVRSYEQYF.

This clonotype was observed at least ten times. The rearrangement uses TRBV27 and TRBJ2-1, with 7 positions matching TRBD2. CDR3 length equals 16 residues. Per the germline V gene, CDR1 is MNHEY and CDR2 is SMNVEV (reference sequence). The J segment lost 4 bases and the V segment lost 0 bases, leaving 6 bases of the junction unmatched. The CDR3 here is CASSLSPGTIYNEQFF. For the CDR3, the DNA is TGTGCCAGCAGTTTATCTCCCGGGACTATTTACAATGAGCAGTTCTTC.

In its sample, this clonotype was seen a few times. A much larger clone lies one base from this, so it may be a read error. In this CDR3 the conserved last residue, phenylalanine or tryptophan, is missing, so a read error is likely. The rearrangement joins TRBV2 to TRBJ2-1; 7 nucleotides align to TRBD2. The CDR3 is 14 residues long. Germline loops: CDR1 SNHLY, CDR2 FYNNEI. Losses at the gene ends were 6 bases for V and 7 bases for J; bases not matched to a gene: 9. The CDR3, as DNA: TGTGCCAGCAGGGAGGGAGGGACTTCTAATGAGCAGTTCCTC. Translated, it gives CASREGGTSNEQFL.

There are a few counts of this clonotype. This chain joins TRBV5-1 and TRBJ2-7; 8 nucleotides line up with TRBD1. CDR3 size: 16 residues. Germline lookup yields CDR1 SGHRS and CDR2 YFSETQ. V shed 1 base and J 9 bases; nucleotides not matched to a gene: 15. For the CDR3, the DNA is TGCGCCAGCAGCTTGAAGCCGGGACAGGAGGTCCCTTGGCAGTACTTC. Translated: CASSLKPGQEVPWQYF.

This clonotype was observed at least ten times. V and J are TRBV12-3 or TRBV12-4 and TRBJ2-2; D is ambiguous. V was cut by 3 bases and J by 4 bases, with 9 bases left in between. This CDR3 has 14 amino acids. The DNA of the CDR3 is TGTGCCAGCAGTTTTGGGCTTTCCACCGGGGAGCTGTTTTTT. This encodes CASSFGLSTGELFF.

This clonotype showed up many times. V and J are TRBV20-1 and TRBJ1-5; D unclear. The CDR3 spans 14 residues. Germline lookup yields CDR1 DFQATT and CDR2 SNEGSKA (reference sequence). V was cut by 7 bases and J by 1 base, with 14 bases left in between. CDR3 in amino acids: CSVAPPISNQPQHF. For the CDR3, the DNA is TGCAGTGTTGCGCCTCCTATAAGCAATCAGCCCCAGCATTTT.

This clonotype was counted ten times or more. This chain links TRBV19 with TRBJ1-1, with no clear D. Germline-derived CDR1 and CDR2 are LNHDA and SQIVND (reference sequence). The length of the CDR3 is 14 residues. Trimming cost V 6 bases and J 1 base, with 12 bases left between them. The CDR3 reads CASSSAGGNTEAFF. The CDR3 nucleotides read TGTGCCAGTAGCTCGGCAGGAGGGAACACTGAAGCTTTCTTT.

The chain joins TRBV11-2 to TRBJ1-6; D unresolved. Trimming stripped 6 bases from V and 0 bases from J, with 12 bases between. Germline CDR1 is SGHAT and CDR2 is FQNNGV. CDR3 size: 16 residues. DNA for the CDR3: TGTGCCAGCAGGTTGAGGGTGAGCTCCTATAATTCACCCCTCCACTTT. Protein sequence: CASRLRVSSYNSPLHF.

This clonotype appeared many times. This chain uses TRBV12-3 or TRBV12-4 with TRBJ1-4, with 9 bases that match TRBD1. The CDR3 has 14 amino acids. The V segment lost 6 bases and the J segment 7 bases; nucleotides outside the gene matches: 6. CDR3 sequence (DNA): TGTGCCAGCAGAGGGACAGGGAGGGGTGAAAAACTGTTTTTT. Amino acids: CASRGTGRGEKLFF.

This clonotype was detected many times. Here the CDR3 reads CASSQHGQGADEQYF. In DNA form, the CDR3 reads TGCGCCAGCAGCCAACACGGACAGGGGGCCGACGAGCAGTACTTC. The chain uses TRBV4-1 and TRBJ2-7; 11 bases fit TRBD1. The CDR3 is 15 amino acids. After removal of 2 bases from V and 5 bases from J, the junction contained 5 bases not matched to a gene. Germline CDR1 and CDR2: MGHRA and YSYEKL.

This clonotype was seen many times. This chain connects TRBV10-3 to TRBJ1-2, with D tentatively TRBD1 (5 bases). Germline CDR1 ENHRY, CDR2 SYGVKD. This CDR3 is 15 amino acids long. V was trimmed by 7 bases and J by 3 bases, leaving 18 bases between them. Written as DNA, the CDR3 is TGTGCCATCATGCGGGGGACCACCAGGGACTATGGCTACACCTTC. Amino acid sequence: CAIMRGTTRDYGYTF.

The rearrangement joins TRBV6-1 to TRBJ2-1; TRBD2 matches 16 bases. Germline CDR1 and CDR2: MNHNS and SASEGT. This CDR3 has 15 amino acids. The trim removed 4 bases at V and 9 bases at J, leaving 3 bases unmatched. As DNA, the CDR3 is TGTGCCAGCAGTGCGGGACTAGCGGGAGGGGTTGAGCAGTTCTTC. It specifies CASSAGLAGGVEQFF.

This chain links TRBV7-9 with TRBJ2-2, with a possible D match to TRBD2 (6 bases). Trimming cost V 1 base and J 5 bases, with 8 bases left between them. CDR3 length equals 14 residues. CDR1 and CDR2 from the germline V gene are SEHNR and FQNEAQ (reference sequence). The CDR3 nucleotides read TGTGCCAGCAGCTTAGGGAGCGGGACCGGGGAGCTGTTTTTT. Protein: CASSLGSGTGELFF.

A few counts support this clonotype. The J gene is TRBJ2-1, the V gene TRBV6-1; 7 nucleotides align to TRBD2. Trimming cost V 8 bases and J 7 bases; bases outside gene matches: 8. The CDR3 covers 13 residues. Germline CDR1 and CDR2: MNHNS and SASEGT. CDR3 in DNA: TGTGCCAGCCGTGGACGGGGGGATAATGAGCAGTTCTTC. This encodes CASRGRGDNEQFF.

J is TRBJ2-1 and V is TRBV19; D is ambiguous. The CDR3 has 15 residues. V was clipped by 8 bases and J by 0 bases, with 14 bases between them. From germline, CDR1 is LNHDA and CDR2 SQIVND (reference sequence). CDR3 coding DNA: TGTGCCAGTGGTACTTACTACAGCTCCTACAATGAGCAGTTCTTC. Translation gives CASGTYYSSYNEQFF.

This clonotype was observed a handful of times. V gene TRBV4-1 combines with J gene TRBJ2-2; TRBD1 matches 9 bases. The trim removed 4 bases at V and 7 bases at J, leaving 10 bases unmatched. CDR3 size: 16 residues. Germline CDR1 reads MGHRA; CDR2 reads YSYEKL. The CDR3 DNA follows: TGCGCCAGCAGCCGGGGCCCGGGACAGGGCATCGGGGAGCTGTTTTTT. This translates into CASSRGPGQGIGELFF.